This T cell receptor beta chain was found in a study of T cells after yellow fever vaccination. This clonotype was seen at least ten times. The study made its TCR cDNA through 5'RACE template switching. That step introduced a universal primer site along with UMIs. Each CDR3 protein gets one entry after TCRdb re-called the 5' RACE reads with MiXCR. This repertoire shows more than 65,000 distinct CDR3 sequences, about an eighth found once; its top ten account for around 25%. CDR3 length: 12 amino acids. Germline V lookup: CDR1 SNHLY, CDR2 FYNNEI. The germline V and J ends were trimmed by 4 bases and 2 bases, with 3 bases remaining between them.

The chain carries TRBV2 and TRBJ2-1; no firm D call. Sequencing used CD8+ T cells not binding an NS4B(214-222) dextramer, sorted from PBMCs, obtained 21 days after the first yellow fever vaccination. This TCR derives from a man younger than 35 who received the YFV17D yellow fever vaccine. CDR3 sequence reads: CASSGPYNEQFF. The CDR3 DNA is TGTGCCAGCAGTGGACCCTACAATGAGCAGTTCTTC.